Listed below are T cell receptor beta chains from one sample, sequenced in a study of blood T cell repertoires in COVID-19. The repertoire was sequenced with immunoSEQ multiplex PCR; TCRdb's copy has only in-frame clones and lacks some. The table has hundreds of thousands of clones, more than 70% seen once. The source material was peripheral blood. The receptor set was obtained from a woman aged 50 to 60 with COVID-19, enrolled during active disease. CDR3s include the opening cysteine and the closing phenylalanine or tryptophan. D genes are given only for firm matches. A row's size may be missing; if present it is once, few, many or a size class.

j_call: TRBJ1-3; v_call: TRBV29-1; d_call: -; clone_size: -; cdr3_nt: TGCAGCGTTGGAGGGAGTGGAAACACCATATATTTT; cdr3_aa: CSVGGSGNTIYF
j_call: TRBJ1-1; v_call: TRBV9; d_call: -; clone_size: -; cdr3_nt: TGTGCCAGCAGCCCCGCAGGGGATAACACTGAAGCTTTCTTT; cdr3_aa: CASSPAGDNTEAFF
j_call: TRBJ1-3; v_call: TRBV9; d_call: -; clone_size: -; cdr3_nt: TGTGCCAGCAGCCAAACCCCTAGTGTTAGCTCTGGAAACACCATATATTTT; cdr3_aa: CASSQTPSVSSGNTIYF
j_call: TRBJ2-4; v_call: TRBV20-1; d_call: -; clone_size: -; cdr3_nt: TGCAGTGCTAGTCTCCCGCAGGGCAGGGGCATTCAGTACTTC; cdr3_aa: CSASLPQGRGIQYF
j_call: TRBJ2-3; v_call: TRBV5-1; d_call: -; clone_size: -; cdr3_nt: TGCGCCAGCAGCTGGAGTGTTGATGCAGATACGCAGTATTTT; cdr3_aa: CASSWSVDADTQYF
j_call: TRBJ2-5; v_call: TRBV30; d_call: -; clone_size: -; cdr3_nt: TGTGCCTGGAGTGTACGTCGTAGTCCGGAGACCCAGTACTTC; cdr3_aa: CAWSVRRSPETQYF
j_call: TRBJ2-6; v_call: TRBV21-1; d_call: -; clone_size: -; cdr3_nt: TGTGCCAGCAGCAACCGGACGGACAGGCCAACCTCTGGGGCCAACGTCCTGACTTTC; cdr3_aa: CASSNRTDRPTSGANVLTF
j_call: TRBJ2-6; v_call: TRBV24-1; d_call: TRBD1; clone_size: -; cdr3_nt: TGTGCCACCAGTGATTCCCCACACCGGGACAGGGGGCGAGTAACTGGGGCCAACGTCCTGACTTTC; cdr3_aa: CATSDSPHRDRGRVTGANVLTF
j_call: TRBJ2-2; v_call: TRBV30; d_call: -; clone_size: -; cdr3_nt: TGTGCCTGGAAGCCAGGGACGAACACCGGGGAGCTGTTTTTT; cdr3_aa: CAWKPGTNTGELFF
j_call: TRBJ2-2; v_call: TRBV18; d_call: -; clone_size: -; cdr3_nt: TGTGCCAGCTCACCGCAGGAGGAAACGAACACCGGGGAGCTGTTTTTT; cdr3_aa: CASSPQEETNTGELFF
j_call: TRBJ2-3; v_call: TRBV30; d_call: -; clone_size: -; cdr3_nt: TGTGCCTGGACCCCGCGAGGTAGCACAGATACGCAGTATTTT; cdr3_aa: CAWTPRGSTDTQYF
j_call: TRBJ1-2; v_call: TRBV19; d_call: TRBD1; clone_size: few; cdr3_nt: TGTGCCAGTAGGCAGACTGGAACAGGGGATGGCTACACCTTC; cdr3_aa: CASRQTGTGDGYTF
j_call: TRBJ1-3; v_call: TRBV5-1; d_call: -; clone_size: -; cdr3_nt: TGCGCCAGCGGACTCGGGTCTCATAGCTCTGGAAACACCATATATTTT; cdr3_aa: CASGLGSHSSGNTIYF
j_call: TRBJ2-7; v_call: TRBV5-4; d_call: TRBD1; clone_size: -; cdr3_nt: TGTGCCAGCAGATTGGACAGGGGGCTCTACGAGCAGTACTTC; cdr3_aa: CASRLDRGLYEQYF
j_call: TRBJ2-7; v_call: TRBV5-4; d_call: -; clone_size: -; cdr3_nt: TGTGCCAGCAGCTTTGGAGGGGGCGCGAGTTTTTACGAGCAGTACTTC; cdr3_aa: CASSFGGGASFYEQYF
j_call: TRBJ1-2; v_call: TRBV7-8; d_call: TRBD1; clone_size: -; cdr3_nt: TGTGCCAGCAGCTTGGCCACAGGGGTCGGTTATGGCTACACCTTC; cdr3_aa: CASSLATGVGYGYTF
j_call: TRBJ1-2; v_call: TRBV2; d_call: TRBD1; clone_size: -; cdr3_nt: TGTGCCAGCGGAGGACAGGGAAACTATGGCTACACCTTC; cdr3_aa: CASGGQGNYGYTF
j_call: TRBJ2-1; v_call: TRBV6-1; d_call: -; clone_size: -; cdr3_nt: TGTGCCAGCAGTGAAAATACAGGGCATGAGCAGTTCTTC; cdr3_aa: CASSENTGHEQFF
j_call: TRBJ2-1; v_call: TRBV11-2; d_call: -; clone_size: -; cdr3_nt: TGTGCCAGCAGCTTAGGTCCCGCGGTAAACAATGAGCAGTTCTTC; cdr3_aa: CASSLGPAVNNEQFF
j_call: TRBJ1-5; v_call: TRBV5-5; d_call: -; clone_size: -; cdr3_nt: TGTGCCAGCAGCTACATTGACAATCAGCCCCAGCATTTT; cdr3_aa: CASSYIDNQPQHF
j_call: TRBJ2-3; v_call: TRBV3-1/TRBV3-2; d_call: -; clone_size: -; cdr3_nt: TGTGCCAGCAGCCAAGATCCGATGTCTGCCGAGTATGGGCAGTATTTT; cdr3_aa: CASSQDPMSAEYGQYF
j_call: TRBJ1-1; v_call: TRBV7-9; d_call: -; clone_size: -; cdr3_nt: TGTGCCAGCAGACTCAACACTGAAGCTTTCTTT; cdr3_aa: CASRLNTEAFF
j_call: TRBJ1-4; v_call: TRBV5-5; d_call: -; clone_size: few; cdr3_nt: TGTGCCAGCAGCCCTAATGGACAGACTAATGAAAAACTGTTTTTT; cdr3_aa: CASSPNGQTNEKLFF
j_call: TRBJ2-5; v_call: TRBV6-6; d_call: TRBD2; clone_size: -; cdr3_nt: TGTGCCAGCAGTTACGTGGGGGGGGAGACCCAGTACTTC; cdr3_aa: CASSYVGGETQYF
j_call: TRBJ2-7; v_call: TRBV24-1; d_call: -; clone_size: -; cdr3_nt: TGTGCCACCAGTGGCGGAGGGGGCTCCCTGACAAACTCCTACGAGCAGTACTTC; cdr3_aa: CATSGGGGSLTNSYEQYF
j_call: TRBJ2-1; v_call: TRBV20-1; d_call: TRBD2; clone_size: -; cdr3_nt: TGCAGTGCTAGTATTTGGGGACTAGCGGGGGGCATCTCCTACAATGAGCAGTTCTTC; cdr3_aa: CSASIWGLAGGISYNEQFF
j_call: TRBJ2-7; v_call: TRBV9; d_call: TRBD2; clone_size: -; cdr3_nt: TGTGCCAGCAGCGTAACACCAGCGGGGGTCTACGAGCAGTACTTC; cdr3_aa: CASSVTPAGVYEQYF
j_call: TRBJ2-1; v_call: TRBV5-1; d_call: -; clone_size: once; cdr3_nt: TGCGCCAGCAGCTTGACTGGCAAGGGGGGGCCCTACAATGAGCAGTTCTTC; cdr3_aa: CASSLTGKGGPYNEQFF